Below, 16 T cell receptor beta chains from the same sample are listed, as sequenced in a study of glioma-infiltrating T cells after dendritic cell vaccination. Here immunoSEQ multiplex PCR was the method, and the copy in TCRdb shows in-frame clones only, minus some. The repertoire consists of over 70,000 clones, with about four fifths occurring once and the leading ten covering 2.1%. The sample consisted of blood, taken before dendritic cell vaccination. All receptors come from a human donor with glioblastoma.

The J gene is TRBJ2-7, the V gene TRBV2; 7 bases map to TRBD1. The ends lost 6 bases at V and 3 bases at J; junction bases unmatched: 11. Germline V gene sequence: CDR1 SNHLY, CDR2 FYNNEI. The CDR3 runs 15 residues. The chain's CDR3 is CASSLDRGQVYEQYF. CDR3 sequence (DNA): TGTGCCAGCAGCCTAGATAGGGGGCAGGTCTACGAGCAGTACTTC.

A few counts support this clone. J is TRBJ2-7 and V is TRBV2, with D possibly being TRBD1 (7 bases). The germline V gene encodes CDR1 SNHLY and CDR2 FYNNEI. Trimming stripped 6 bases from V and 4 bases from J, with 19 bases between. The CDR3 sequence is 15 residues long. The CDR3 protein is CASSNRGLTPYEQYV. DNA of the CDR3: TGTGCCAGCAGCAACAGGGGACTCACCCCTTACGAGCAGTACGTC.

This clone has only one observation. This chain uses TRBV28 with TRBJ1-5; 11 bases are a match to TRBD1. Germline trimming cut 5 bases from V and 1 base from J; bases unmatched to any gene: 13. Per germline, CDR1 MDHEN and CDR2 SYDVKM. The CDR3 loop spans 19 amino acids. As DNA, the CDR3 is TGTGCCAGCAGTCCTCTCCGAGGACAGGGGGCGTTGAGCAATCAGCCCCAGCATTTT. It is translated as CASSPLRGQGALSNQPQHF.

The chain has TRBV2 and TRBJ2-2; weak D call: TRBD2 (6 bases). Germline CDR1 SNHLY, CDR2 FYNNEI. The CDR3 sequence is 17 residues long. The V and J ends lost 5 bases and 5 bases respectively, with 21 bases between them. The CDR3 reads CASSWDWRASGTGELFF. In DNA form, the CDR3 reads TGTGCCAGCAGTTGGGACTGGCGGGCATCCGGGACCGGGGAGCTGTTTTTT.

This chain links TRBV5-1 with TRBJ2-5, with TRBD2 matching 11 bases. V gave up 5 bases and J gave up 5 bases; unmatched junction bases: 8. Per germline, CDR1 SGHRS and CDR2 YFSETQ. The CDR3 runs to 15 residues. CDR3 nucleotide sequence: TGCGCCAGCAGAATAGCGGGAGGGCGTGTGGAGACCCAGTACTTC. It codes for CASRIAGGRVETQYF.

The chain employs TRBV4-1 and TRBJ2-3, with 12 bases identical to TRBD2. This CDR3 spans 16 amino acids. Germline CDR1 is MGHRA and CDR2 is YSYEKL. Trimming cost V 4 bases and J 1 base; bases outside gene matches: 3. The CDR3 coding sequence is TGCGCCAGCAGCCGACTAGCGGGGGCCCGCACAGATACGCAGTATTTT. Translation: CASSRLAGARTDTQYF.

This clone was seen once. V gene TRBV7-8 combines with J gene TRBJ2-6; 7 positions agree with TRBD1. J was trimmed by 0 bases and V by 5 bases; bases with no gene match: 4. The CDR3 is made up of 16 amino acids. Germline CDR1 SGHVS, CDR2 FQNEAQ. CDR3: CASSPGQSSGANVLTF. The CDR3 DNA reads as TGTGCCAGCAGCCCGGGACAGTCCTCTGGGGCCAACGTCCTGACTTTC.

J is TRBJ1-2 and V is TRBV6-5; 7 bases are shared with TRBD1. CDR1 and CDR2 from the germline V gene are MNHEY and SVGAGI. After removal of 6 bases from V and 8 bases from J, the junction contained 9 bases not matched to a gene. The CDR3 has 13 amino acids. The CDR3 loop is CASSRDRAGGYTF. The CDR3 DNA sequence: TGTGCCAGCAGCCGCGACAGGGCTGGAGGCTACACCTTC.

CDR3 sequence: CATSRQADYGYTF. The CDR3, as DNA: TGTGCCACCAGCCGTCAGGCAGACTATGGCTACACCTTC. The chain uses TRBV15 and TRBJ1-2; no reliable D call. V shed 5 bases and J shed 3 bases, with 10 bases lying between them. Germline assignment: CDR1 LNHNV and CDR2 YYDKDF (reference sequence). CDR3 size: 13 residues.

The chain combines TRBV19 with TRBJ2-7; tentatively, D is TRBD2 (5 bases). Germline CDR1 reads LNHDA; CDR2 reads SQIVND (reference sequence). This CDR3 is built from 13 residues. Deletions cut 4 bases from V and 2 bases from J, with 9 bases between. Here the CDR3 DNA reads TGTGCCAGTAGTAAAGAGGGAGCCTACGAGCAGTACTTC. This gives the protein CASSKEGAYEQYF. Supplemented by reference TRBV19 and TRBJ2-7, the full variable domain reads DGGITQSPKYLFRKEGQNVTLSCEQNLNHDAMYWYRQDPGQGLRLIYYSQIVNDFQKGDIAEGYSVSREKKESFPLTVTSAQKNPTAFYLCASSKEGAYEQYFGPGTRLTVT.

A note on this clone: In the same sample, other DNA sequences code for this CDR3. The gene calls are TRBV19 and TRBJ1-1, with TRBD1 identical over 8 bases. The germline V gene encodes CDR1 LNHDA and CDR2 SQIVND (reference sequence). Germline trimming cut 9 bases from V and 1 base from J; bases unmatched to any gene: 4. The CDR3 has 13 residues. CDR3: CASIGQGNTEAFF. CDR3 DNA sequence: TGTGCCAGCATAGGACAGGGGAACACTGAAGCTTTCTTT.

The chain has TRBV9 and TRBJ2-1; 8 bases map to TRBD2. The J segment lost 6 bases and the V segment lost 4 bases, leaving 9 bases of the junction unmatched. Per germline, CDR1 SGDLS and CDR2 YYNGEE. CDR3 length equals 15 residues. The CDR3 DNA is TGTGCCAGCAGCCCCCTATCGGGGGGGTTCAATGAGCAGTTCTTC. Translating it yields CASSPLSGGFNEQFF.

This rearrangement joins TRBV6-6 to TRBJ2-7, with D maybe TRBD1 (6 bases). This CDR3 contains 15 residues. V gave up 6 bases and J gave up 4 bases, with 19 bases separating them. Germline CDR1 reads MNHNY; CDR2 reads SVGAGI (reference sequence). The CDR3 DNA sequence: TGTGCCAGCAGCGAGACTAAAGACAGGTCTTACGAGCAGTACTTC. It is translated as CASSETKDRSYEQYF.

CDR3: CASSIDRNIQYF. For the CDR3, the DNA is TGTGCCAGTAGTATTGACAGGAACATTCAGTACTTC. This chain uses TRBV19 with TRBJ2-4; a weak D match, TRBD1 (6 bases). V shed 3 bases and J shed 7 bases, with 7 bases lying between them. The germline CDR1 and CDR2 sequences are LNHDA and SQIVND (reference sequence). There are 12 residues in the CDR3.

This chain uses TRBV7-2 with TRBJ2-4; 7 bases line up with TRBD2. CDR1 and CDR2 (germline): SGHTA, FQGNSA. This CDR3 is 17 amino acids long. The ends lost 4 bases at V and 0 bases at J; junction bases unmatched: 9. CDR3 in amino acids: CASSSNTGGLAKNIQYF. The CDR3 region has the DNA TGTGCCAGCAGCTCAAATACGGGGGGTTTAGCCAAAAACATTCAGTACTTC.

The rearrangement uses TRBV27 and TRBJ2-1, with 9 bases matching TRBD1. The CDR3 has 14 residues. J gave up 7 bases and V 4 bases, and 5 bases lay outside the gene matches. Germline V CDR1 and CDR2: MNHEY, SMNVEV (reference sequence). The CDR3, as DNA: TGTGCCAGCAGTTGGCTCGGGACAGGGAATGAGCAGTTCTTC. It is translated as CASSWLGTGNEQFF.